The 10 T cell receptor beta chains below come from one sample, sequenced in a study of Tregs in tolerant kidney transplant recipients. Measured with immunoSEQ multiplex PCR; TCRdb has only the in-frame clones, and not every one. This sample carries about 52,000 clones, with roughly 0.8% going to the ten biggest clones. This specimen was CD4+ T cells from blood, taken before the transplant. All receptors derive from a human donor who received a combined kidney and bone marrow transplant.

CDR3 sequence reads: CSAPLAGVTYNEQFF. The DNA read from the CDR3 is TGCAGTGCTCCCCTAGCGGGAGTTACCTACAATGAG. The rearrangement joins TRBV20-1 to TRBJ2-1; 10 bases match TRBD2. The read is 3 residues too short to cover the CDR3 end, so that end is filled in from the germline J gene. This CDR3 comprises 15 residues. CDR1 is DFQATT, CDR2 SNEGSKA, per germline (reference sequence). Trimming at V came to 5 bases and at J to 2 bases, leaving 6 bases not matched to a gene.

The chain's CDR3 is CASLAGVSTDTQYF. The covered CDR3 bases are TGTGCCAGCTTAGCGGGGGTATCCACAGATACG. The chain combines TRBV7-8 with TRBJ2-3, with TRBD2 matching over 9 bases. The CDR3 end lies 3 residues beyond the end of the read and is filled in from the germline J gene. V lost 8 bases and J lost 2; bases outside the gene matches: 5. Germline V CDR1 and CDR2: SGHVS, FQNEAQ. The CDR3 has 14 residues.

Incomplete CDR3 DNA: TGTGCCAGCAGTGAATGGGGACAGGTAAACTATGGC. It yields the protein CASSEWGQVNYG. The whole CDR3 is CASSEWGQVNYGYTF. This chain connects TRBV2 to TRBJ1-2; 8 positions agree with TRBD1. The read ends 3 residues early relative to the CDR3; the germline J gene fills the gap. The CDR3 totals 15 residues. The ends lost 2 bases at V and 2 bases at J; junction bases unmatched: 4. Germline-derived CDR1 and CDR2 are SNHLY and FYNNEI.

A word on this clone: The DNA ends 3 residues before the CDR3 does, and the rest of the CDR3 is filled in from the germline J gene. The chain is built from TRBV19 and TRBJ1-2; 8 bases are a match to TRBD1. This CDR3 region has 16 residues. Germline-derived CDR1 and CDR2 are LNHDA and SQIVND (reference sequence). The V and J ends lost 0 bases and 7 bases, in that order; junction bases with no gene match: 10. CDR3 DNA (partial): TGTGCCAGTAGTATAGAATGGGACAGGAGGGGTCCTGGC. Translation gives CASSIEWDRRGPG. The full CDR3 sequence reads CASSIEWDRRGPGYTF. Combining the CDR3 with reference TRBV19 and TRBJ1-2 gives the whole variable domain DGGITQSPKYLFRKEGQNVTLSCEQNLNHDAMYWYRQDPGQGLRLIYYSQIVNDFQKGDIAEGYSVSREKKESFPLTVTSAQKNPTAFYLCASSIEWDRRGPGYTFGSGTRLTVV.

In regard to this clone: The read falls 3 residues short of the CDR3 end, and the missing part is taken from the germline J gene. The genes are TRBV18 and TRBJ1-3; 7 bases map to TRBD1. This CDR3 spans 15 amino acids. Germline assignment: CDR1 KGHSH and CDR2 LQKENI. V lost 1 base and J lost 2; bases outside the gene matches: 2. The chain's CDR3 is CASSPQGAPGNTIYF. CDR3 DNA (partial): TGTGCCAGCTCACCACAGGGGGCGCCTGGAAACACC.

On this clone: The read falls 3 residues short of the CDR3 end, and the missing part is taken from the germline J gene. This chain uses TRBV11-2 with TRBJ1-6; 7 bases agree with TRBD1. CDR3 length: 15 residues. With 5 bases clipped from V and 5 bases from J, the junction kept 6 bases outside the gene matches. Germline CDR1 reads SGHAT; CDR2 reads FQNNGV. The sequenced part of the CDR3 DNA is TGTGCCAGCAGCCTGCTGGGACAGAATAATTCACCC. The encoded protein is CASSLLGQNNSP. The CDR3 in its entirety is CASSLLGQNNSPLHF.

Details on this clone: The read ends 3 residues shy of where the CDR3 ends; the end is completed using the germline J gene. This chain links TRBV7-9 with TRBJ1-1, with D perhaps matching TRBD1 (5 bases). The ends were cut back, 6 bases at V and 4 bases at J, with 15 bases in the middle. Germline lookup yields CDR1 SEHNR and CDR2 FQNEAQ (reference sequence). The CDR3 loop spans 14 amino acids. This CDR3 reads CASSPGGLGTEAFF. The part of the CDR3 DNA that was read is TGTGCCAGCAGTCCCGGGGGGTTGGGCACTGAA.

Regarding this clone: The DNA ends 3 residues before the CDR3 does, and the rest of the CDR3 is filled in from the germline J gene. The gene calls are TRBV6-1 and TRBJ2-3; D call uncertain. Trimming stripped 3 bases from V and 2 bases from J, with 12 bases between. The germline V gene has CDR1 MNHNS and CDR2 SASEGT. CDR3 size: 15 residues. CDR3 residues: CASSESRQVTDTQYF. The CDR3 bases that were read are TGTGCCAGCAGTGAGAGTAGACAAGTCACAGATACG.

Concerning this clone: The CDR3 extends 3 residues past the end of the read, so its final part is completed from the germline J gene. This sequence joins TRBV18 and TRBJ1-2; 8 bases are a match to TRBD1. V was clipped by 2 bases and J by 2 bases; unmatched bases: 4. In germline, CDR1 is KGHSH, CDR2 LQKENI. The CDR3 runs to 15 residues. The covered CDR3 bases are TGTGCCAGCTCACCAGGACAGGGAAGCAACTATGGC. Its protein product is CASSPGQGSNYG. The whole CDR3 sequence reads CASSPGQGSNYGYTF.

CDR3 DNA, as far as it was read: TGTGCCAGCAGCCGTAGCGGGAAAGAGACC. This gives the protein CASSRSGKET. The whole CDR3 is CASSRSGKETQYF. The genes are TRBV12-3 or TRBV12-4 and TRBJ2-5; TRBD2 aligns across 8 bases. Sequencing ends 3 residues short of the CDR3 end; the germline J gene provides the rest. The CDR3 contains 13 residues. Unmatched junction bases numbered 3, after V lost 6 bases and J lost 3 bases.